Below, one T cell receptor (beta chain) is given with its context. The sample originates from a study of blood T cell repertoires in COVID-19. Study at large: Italy, Spain and the United States were the sources of the convalescent and acute COVID-19 samples. Sources were T cells, B-cell-depleted T cells, or PBMCs; the material itself was cDNA or gDNA.

V was shortened by 3 bases and J by 5 bases, with 9 bases between the two germline ends. The CDR3 length is 13 residues. Germline V CDR1 and CDR2: SGDLS, YYNGEE. Per the authors' pipeline: Reference gene primer amplification gave nucleated cell count estimates. Libraries were prepared by immunoSEQ multiplex PCR; TCRdb keeps only in-frame clonotypes and omits some of them. The DNA was the basis for D and trimming; V, J and clone size are from that table. The sample has roughly 71,000 clones, approximately 88% seen once. The TCR was taken from a man aged 50-60 years with acute or convalescent COVID-19. The sample was peripheral blood. J is TRBJ1-5 and V is TRBV9; possible D gene TRBD1, 5 bases. In DNA, the CDR3 is TGTGCCAGCAGCGAAAGCAGGGATCAGCCCCAGCATTTT. Translating gives CASSESRDQPQHF.